This is a list of T cell receptor beta chains from one sample in a study of blood T cell repertoires in COVID-19. Method: immunoSEQ multiplex PCR; TCRdb's copy keeps in-frame clones and lacks some. The table shows 150,000 to 200,000 clones, with 85% to 90% occurring only once. The specimen sequenced was peripheral blood. The receptors stem from a woman aged 25 to 39 with active or convalescent COVID-19. Each CDR3 is given with its conserved first and last residue. A D gene is named only where the DNA matches it firmly. The size of a clone is reported for some rows only, either as once, few or many, or as a class for expanded clones.

J	size	D	V	CDR3	DNA
TRBJ1-2	-	-	TRBV27	CASSLSRGKGNYGYTF	TGTGCCAGCAGTTTATCCCGAGGGAAAGGGAACTATGGCTACACCTTC
TRBJ1-5	-	TRBD1	TRBV10-1	CASSPPDRGNQPQHF	TGCGCCAGCAGTCCTCCGGACAGGGGTAATCAGCCCCAGCATTTT
TRBJ1-1	-	TRBD1	TRBV10-1	CASTRDRAATEAFF	TGCGCCAGCACCAGGGACAGGGCGGCAACTGAAGCTTTCTTT
TRBJ2-7	few	-	TRBV11-2	CASSPPVAATYEQYF	TGTGCCAGCAGCCCCCCAGTAGCGGCAACCTACGAGCAGTACTTC
TRBJ1-1	-	TRBD1	TRBV19	CASSIDFTDREGTEAFF	TGTGCCAGTAGTATAGATTTCACGGACAGGGAGGGGACTGAAGCTTTCTTT
TRBJ1-2	-	-	TRBV5-6	CASSLTTQLRYGYTF	TGTGCCAGCAGCTTGACCACTCAACTACGGTATGGCTACACCTTC
TRBJ2-5	-	-	TRBV7-6	CASSLVQTSETQYF	TGTGCCAGCAGCTTAGTCCAAACTTCGGAGACCCAGTACTTC
TRBJ1-2	-	-	TRBV7-6	CASSLGGAAGRPTGYTF	TGTGCCAGCAGCTTAGGCGGGGCGGCAGGGAGGCCGACTGGCTACACCTTC
TRBJ1-5	-	-	TRBV2	CASSGRTVNSNQPQHF	TGTGCCAGCAGTGGGAGGACGGTAAATAGCAATCAGCCCCAGCATTTT
TRBJ2-7	-	-	TRBV7-9	CASSLGGHPYEQYF	TGTGCCAGCAGCTTAGGGGGACATCCCTACGAGCAGTACTTC
TRBJ1-5	-	TRBD1	TRBV6-5	CASRPGQRRQPQHF	TGTGCCAGCAGGCCGGGACAGAGAAGACAGCCCCAGCATTTT
TRBJ1-5	-	TRBD1	TRBV30	CAWSVLTGDQPQHF	TGTGCCTGGAGTGTATTAACAGGGGACCAGCCCCAGCATTTT
TRBJ2-2	once	-	TRBV27	CASSLRGFGYTGELFF	TGTGCCAGCAGTTTACGAGGGTTCGGGTACACCGGGGAGCTGTTTTTT
TRBJ1-1	-	TRBD1	TRBV11-2	CASSLGRQGALRKAFF	TGTGCCAGCAGCTTAGGCAGACAGGGGGCGCTTCGGAAAGCTTTCTTT
TRBJ1-2	-	-	TRBV7-2	CASSFRPAETYGYTF	TGTGCCAGCAGCTTCAGGCCTGCAGAAACCTATGGCTACACCTTC
TRBJ1-2	-	-	TRBV10-3	CAISEGAGRQYNGYTF	TGTGCCATCAGTGAGGGGGCAGGAAGACAATATAATGGCTACACCTTC
TRBJ2-1	-	TRBD2	TRBV24-1	CATSDSLGTSGGIEQFF	TGTGCCACCAGTGATTCCCTCGGGACTAGCGGGGGGATTGAGCAGTTCTTC
TRBJ1-1	-	TRBD1	TRBV11-3	CASSPNWAGGRLETEAFF	TGTGCCAGCAGCCCGAATTGGGCAGGGGGCCGTCTGGAGACTGAAGCTTTCTTT
TRBJ1-2	-	-	TRBV6-4	CASRGAGDGYTF	TGTGCCAGCAGAGGGGCCGGCGATGGCTACACCTTC
TRBJ2-2	-	TRBD1	TRBV30	CAWRTGRTGELFF	TGTGCCTGGAGGACAGGGAGAACCGGGGAGCTGTTTTTT
TRBJ2-7	few	-	TRBV12-3/TRBV12-4	CASSFRASYEQYF	TGTGCCAGCAGTTTCAGGGCGTCCTACGAGCAGTACTTC
TRBJ1-5	-	-	TRBV6-5	CASSPDWNSNQPQHF	TGTGCCAGCAGCCCGGACTGGAATAGCAATCAGCCCCAGCATTTT
TRBJ1-2	-	-	TRBV5-4	CASSSTGKWGYTF	TGTGCCAGCAGCTCCACAGGAAAGTGGGGCTACACCTTC
TRBJ2-7	-	TRBD2	TRBV4-2	CASSQPGGNPYEQYF	TGTGCCAGCAGCCAACCGGGAGGGAACCCCTACGAGCAGTACTTC
TRBJ2-5	-	TRBD1	TRBV19	CASSTSRTGGKETQYF	TGTGCCAGTTCGACCTCACGGACAGGGGGCAAAGAGACCCAGTACTTC
TRBJ1-5	once	-	TRBV5-6	CASSSLSESQPQHF	TGTGCCAGCAGCTCCCTCTCGGAGAGTCAGCCCCAGCATTTT
TRBJ1-2	many	TRBD1	TRBV6-4	CASSDYYRGPNYGYTF	TGTGCCAGCAGTGACTACTACAGGGGGCCAAACTATGGCTACACCTTC
TRBJ2-2	-	-	TRBV6-5	CASTGQYTGELFF	TGTGCCAGCACCGGACAGTACACCGGGGAGCTGTTTTTT
TRBJ1-6	-	TRBD1	TRBV25-1	CASSVGTADNSPLHF	TGTGCCAGCAGTGTCGGGACAGCAGATAATTCACCCCTCCACTTT
TRBJ2-7	-	TRBD1	TRBV5-4	CASSLQGNEQYF	TGTGCCAGCAGCTTACAGGGGAACGAGCAGTACTTC
TRBJ1-2	once	-	TRBV28	CATRGGTYGYTF	TGTGCCACTAGGGGGGGGACCTATGGCTACACCTTC
TRBJ1-2	-	-	TRBV3-1/TRBV3-2	CASSDSRSYGYTF	TGTGCCAGCTCGGACAGTCGCAGCTATGGCTACACCTTC
TRBJ1-6	-	-	TRBV7-8	CASSLVENYNSPLHF	TGTGCCAGCAGCCTCGTCGAGAATTATAATTCACCCCTCCACTTT
TRBJ2-5	-	TRBD1	TRBV28	CASRRQGRETQYF	TGTGCCAGCAGAAGACAGGGGCGGGAGACCCAGTACTTC
TRBJ1-2	-	TRBD1	TRBV6-5	CASRIDRGGNGYTF	TGTGCCAGCAGGATAGACAGGGGCGGGAATGGCTACACCTTC
TRBJ2-2	-	TRBD2	TRBV3-1/TRBV3-2	CASSPPTSGGSTGELFF	TGTGCCAGCAGCCCCCCGACTAGCGGGGGTAGTACCGGGGAGCTGTTTTTT